Described below is a single TCR beta chain sequence and its context. Its target is unknown. It is likely a read error, because the conserved phenylalanine at the end of the CDR3 is missing. The data are from a study of tumor and adjacent non-tumor tissue in lung cancer. Study context: There were about twelve adenocarcinoma, a couple of squamous cell carcinoma and 1 small cell lung cancer cases.

Study observations and caveats: Tumor repertoires had a smaller top 100 clone share than normal lung.

Germline V gene lookup returns CDR1 MDHEN and CDR2 SYDVKM. The CDR3 consists of 12 residues. V was pared by 1 base and J by 10 bases, with 10 bases between. This sample's RNA came from whole unsorted tissue. The normal lung tissue was taken more than 3 cm from the tumor edge. Three rounds of nested PCR, following a modified ARM-PCR protocol, produced the TCRbeta library. TCRdb re-analysed the multiplex PCR reads in MiXCR, keeping a single row per CDR3 protein. Counted here are 110,000 or so distinct CDR3 sequences, about 65% occurring once; the ten biggest clones make up 15% to 20%. V gene TRBV28 combines with J gene TRBJ1-2, with D hard to call. Sequencing was performed on distant non-tumor lung tissue. The sequence came from a man between 60 and 75 years old with non-small cell lung cancer. The CDR3 nucleotides read TGTGCCAGCAGTTTATTTAGAGCAGACTACACCATC. Amino acids: CASSLFRADYTI.